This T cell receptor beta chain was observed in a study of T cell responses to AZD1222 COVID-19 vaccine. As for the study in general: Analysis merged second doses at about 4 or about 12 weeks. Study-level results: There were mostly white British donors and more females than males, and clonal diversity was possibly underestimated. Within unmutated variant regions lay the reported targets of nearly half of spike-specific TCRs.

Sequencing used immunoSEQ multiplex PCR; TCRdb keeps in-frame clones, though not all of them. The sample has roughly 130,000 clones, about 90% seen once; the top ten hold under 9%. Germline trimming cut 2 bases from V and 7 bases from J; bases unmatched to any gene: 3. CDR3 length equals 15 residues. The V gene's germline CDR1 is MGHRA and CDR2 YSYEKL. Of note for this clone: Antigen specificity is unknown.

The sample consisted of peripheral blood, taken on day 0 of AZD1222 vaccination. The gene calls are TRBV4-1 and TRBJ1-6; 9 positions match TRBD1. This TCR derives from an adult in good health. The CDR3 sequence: CASSQTGTGNSPLHF. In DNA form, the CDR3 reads TGCGCCAGCAGCCAAACCGGGACAGGGAATTCACCCCTCCACTTT.